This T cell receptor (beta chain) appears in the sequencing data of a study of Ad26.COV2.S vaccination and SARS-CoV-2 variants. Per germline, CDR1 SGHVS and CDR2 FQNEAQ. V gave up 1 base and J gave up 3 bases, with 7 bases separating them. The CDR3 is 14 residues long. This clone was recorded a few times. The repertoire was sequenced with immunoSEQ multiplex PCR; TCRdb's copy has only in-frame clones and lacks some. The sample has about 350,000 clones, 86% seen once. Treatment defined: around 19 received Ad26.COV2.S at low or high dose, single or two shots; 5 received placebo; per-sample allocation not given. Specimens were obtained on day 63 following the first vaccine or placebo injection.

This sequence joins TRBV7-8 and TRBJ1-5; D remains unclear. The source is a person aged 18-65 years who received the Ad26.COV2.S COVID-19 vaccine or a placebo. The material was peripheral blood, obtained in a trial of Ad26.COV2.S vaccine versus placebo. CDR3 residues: CASSLVGNNQPQHF. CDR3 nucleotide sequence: TGTGCCAGCAGCTTAGTAGGGAACAATCAGCCCCAGCATTTT.